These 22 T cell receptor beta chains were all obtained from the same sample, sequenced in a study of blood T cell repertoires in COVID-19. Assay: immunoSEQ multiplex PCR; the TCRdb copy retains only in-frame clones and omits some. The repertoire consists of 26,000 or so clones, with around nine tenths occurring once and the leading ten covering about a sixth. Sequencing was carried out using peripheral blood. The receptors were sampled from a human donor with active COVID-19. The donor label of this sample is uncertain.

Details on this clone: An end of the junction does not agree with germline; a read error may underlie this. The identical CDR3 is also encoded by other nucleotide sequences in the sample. The CDR3 coding sequence is TGTGCCAGCAGTCCTCGGGCGGGTGCGGGGGACTCCTACAATGAACAGTTCTTC. This sequence encodes CASSPRAGAGDSYNEQFF. V and J are TRBV27 and TRBJ2-1; TRBD2 agrees at 7 bases. Germline V gene lookup returns CDR1 MNHEY and CDR2 SMNVEV (reference sequence). The length of the CDR3 is 18 residues.

The CDR3, as DNA: TGTGCCAGCAGCCCCACAGGGGGCGGACAGCCCCAGCATTTT. Its protein product is CASSPTGGGQPQHF. This chain uses TRBV9 with TRBJ1-5; 9 nucleotides match TRBD1. CDR3 length equals 14 residues. Trimming at V came to 4 bases and at J to 7 bases, leaving 6 bases not matched to a gene. Germline loops: CDR1 SGDLS, CDR2 YYNGEE.

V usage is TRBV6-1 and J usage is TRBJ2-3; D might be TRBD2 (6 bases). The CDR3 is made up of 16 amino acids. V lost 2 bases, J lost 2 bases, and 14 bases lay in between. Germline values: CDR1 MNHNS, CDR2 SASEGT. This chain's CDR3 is CASSESGRGNTDTQYF. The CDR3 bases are TGTGCCAGCAGTGAATCGGGTCGCGGGAACACAGATACGCAGTATTTT.

The chain's CDR3 is CASSRDIGSYEQYF. In DNA form, the CDR3 reads TGTGCCAGCAGTCGGGACATAGGCTCCTACGAGCAGTACTTC. The chain combines TRBV27 with TRBJ2-7; possible D gene TRBD1, 6 bases. Germline CDR1 MNHEY, CDR2 SMNVEV (reference sequence). V was pared by 5 bases and J by 0 bases, with 11 bases between. The CDR3 extends over 14 amino acids.

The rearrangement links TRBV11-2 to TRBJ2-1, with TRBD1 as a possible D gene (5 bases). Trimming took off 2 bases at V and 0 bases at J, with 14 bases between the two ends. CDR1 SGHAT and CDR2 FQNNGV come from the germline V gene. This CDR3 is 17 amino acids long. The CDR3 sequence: CASSLWSGQSSYNEQFF. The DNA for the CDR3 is TGTGCCAGCAGCTTATGGTCAGGGCAGAGCTCCTACAATGAGCAGTTCTTC.

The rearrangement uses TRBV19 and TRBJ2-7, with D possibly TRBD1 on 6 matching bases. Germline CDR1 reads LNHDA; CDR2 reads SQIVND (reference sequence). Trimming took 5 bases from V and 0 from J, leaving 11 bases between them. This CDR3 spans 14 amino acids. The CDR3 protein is CASSYRENSYEQYF. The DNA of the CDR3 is TGTGCCAGTAGTTACAGGGAGAACTCCTACGAGCAGTACTTC.

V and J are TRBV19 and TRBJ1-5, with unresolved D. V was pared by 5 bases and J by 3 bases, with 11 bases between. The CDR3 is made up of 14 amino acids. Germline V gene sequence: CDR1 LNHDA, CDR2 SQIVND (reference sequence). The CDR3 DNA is TGTGCCAGTAGTCTCCCCGAACTCAATCAGCCCCAGCATTTT. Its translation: CASSLPELNQPQHF. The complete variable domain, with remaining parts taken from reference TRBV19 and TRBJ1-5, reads DGGITQSPKYLFRKEGQNVTLSCEQNLNHDAMYWYRQDPGQGLRLIYYSQIVNDFQKGDIAEGYSVSREKKESFPLTVTSAQKNPTAFYLCASSLPELNQPQHFGDGTRLSIL.

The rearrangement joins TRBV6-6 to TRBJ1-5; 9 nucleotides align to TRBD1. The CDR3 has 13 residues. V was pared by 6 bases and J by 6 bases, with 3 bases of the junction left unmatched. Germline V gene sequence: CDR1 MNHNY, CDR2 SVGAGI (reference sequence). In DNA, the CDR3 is TGTGCCAGCAGGACAGGGGGAGGTCAGCCCCAGCATTTT. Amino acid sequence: CASRTGGGQPQHF.

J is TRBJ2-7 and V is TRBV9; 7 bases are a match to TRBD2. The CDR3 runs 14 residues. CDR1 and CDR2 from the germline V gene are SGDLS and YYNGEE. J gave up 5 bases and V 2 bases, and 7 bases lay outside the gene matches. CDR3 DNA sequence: TGTGCCAGCAGCGTGATGGAGCGGGGAAACGAGCAGTACTTC. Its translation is CASSVMERGNEQYF.

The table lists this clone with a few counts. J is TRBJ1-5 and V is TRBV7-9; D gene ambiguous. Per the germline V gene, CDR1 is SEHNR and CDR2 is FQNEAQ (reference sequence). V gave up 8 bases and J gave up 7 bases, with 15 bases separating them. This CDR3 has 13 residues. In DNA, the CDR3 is TGTGCCAGCGGGCCCAAAAATGGGCAGCCCCAGCATTTT. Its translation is CASGPKNGQPQHF. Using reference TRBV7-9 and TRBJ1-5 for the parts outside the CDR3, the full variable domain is DTGVSQNPRHKITKRGQNVTFRCDPISEHNRLYWYRQTLGQGPEFLTYFQNEAQLEKSRLLSDRFSAERPKGSFSTLEIQRTEQGDSAMYLCASGPKNGQPQHFGDGTRLSIL.

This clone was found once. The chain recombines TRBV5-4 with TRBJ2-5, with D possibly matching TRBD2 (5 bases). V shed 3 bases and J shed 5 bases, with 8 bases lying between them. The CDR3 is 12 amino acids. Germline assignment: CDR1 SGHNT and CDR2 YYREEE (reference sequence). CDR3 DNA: TGTGCCAGCAGCTCGGACTTGGAGACCCAGTACTTC. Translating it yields CASSSDLETQYF.

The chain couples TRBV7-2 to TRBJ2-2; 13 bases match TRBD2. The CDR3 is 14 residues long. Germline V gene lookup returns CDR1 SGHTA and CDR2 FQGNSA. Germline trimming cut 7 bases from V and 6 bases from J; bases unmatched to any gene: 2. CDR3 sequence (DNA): TGTGCCAGCAACGGACTAGCGGGGGCCGGGGAGCTGTTTTTT. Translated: CASNGLAGAGELFF.

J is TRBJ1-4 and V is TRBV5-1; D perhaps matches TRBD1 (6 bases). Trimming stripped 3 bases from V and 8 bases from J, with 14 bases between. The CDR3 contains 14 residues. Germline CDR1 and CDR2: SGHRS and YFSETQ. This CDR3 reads CASSWGQGKEKLFF. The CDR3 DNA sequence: TGCGCCAGCAGCTGGGGGCAGGGAAAAGAAAAACTGTTTTTT. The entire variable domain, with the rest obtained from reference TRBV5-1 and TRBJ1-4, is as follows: KAGVTQTPRYLIKTRGQQVTLSCSPISGHRSVSWYQQTPGQGLQFLFEYFSETQRNKGNFPGRFSGRQFSNSRSEMNVSTLELGDSALYLCASSWGQGKEKLFFGSGTQLSVL.

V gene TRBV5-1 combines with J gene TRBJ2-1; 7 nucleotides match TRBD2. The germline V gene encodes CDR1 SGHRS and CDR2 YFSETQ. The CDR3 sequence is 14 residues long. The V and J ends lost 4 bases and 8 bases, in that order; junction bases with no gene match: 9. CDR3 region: CASSRTSPRDEQFF. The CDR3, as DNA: TGCGCCAGCAGCAGGACTAGTCCTCGGGATGAGCAGTTCTTC.

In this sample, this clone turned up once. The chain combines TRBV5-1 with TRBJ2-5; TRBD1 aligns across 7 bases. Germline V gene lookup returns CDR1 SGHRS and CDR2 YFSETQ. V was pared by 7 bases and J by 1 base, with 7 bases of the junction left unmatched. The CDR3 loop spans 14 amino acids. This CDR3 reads CASRRTGIQETQYF. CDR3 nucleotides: TGCGCCAGCCGCCGGACAGGAATCCAAGAGACCCAGTACTTC.

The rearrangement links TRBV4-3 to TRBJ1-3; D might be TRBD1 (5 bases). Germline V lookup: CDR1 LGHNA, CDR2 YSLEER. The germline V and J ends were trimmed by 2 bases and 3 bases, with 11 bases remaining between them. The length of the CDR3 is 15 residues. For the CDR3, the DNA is TGCGCCAGCAGCCAAAGCCGGCAGGGTGGAAACACCATATATTTT. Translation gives CASSQSRQGGNTIYF.

CDR3: CAGDRGGYGYTF. The CDR3 bases are TGTGCCGGGGATAGGGGAGGCTATGGCTACACCTTC. This chain links TRBV6-5 with TRBJ1-2; a weak D match, TRBD1 (5 bases). The germline V gene encodes CDR1 MNHEY and CDR2 SVGAGI. The CDR3 contains 12 residues. The ends were cut back, 11 bases at V and 4 bases at J, with 14 bases in the middle.

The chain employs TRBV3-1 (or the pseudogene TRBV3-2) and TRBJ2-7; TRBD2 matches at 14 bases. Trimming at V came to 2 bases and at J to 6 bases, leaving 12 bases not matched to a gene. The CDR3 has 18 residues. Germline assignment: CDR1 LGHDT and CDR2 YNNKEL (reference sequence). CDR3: CASSQLIGTSGSEGEQYF. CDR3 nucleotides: TGTGCCAGCAGCCAACTCATAGGGACTAGCGGGAGTGAGGGCGAGCAGTACTTC.

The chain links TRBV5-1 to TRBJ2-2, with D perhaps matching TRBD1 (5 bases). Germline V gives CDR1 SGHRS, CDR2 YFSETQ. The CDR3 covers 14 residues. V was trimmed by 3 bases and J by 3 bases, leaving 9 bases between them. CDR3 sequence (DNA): TGCGCCAGCAGCTCTGGGGCCGACACCGGGGAGCTGTTTTTT. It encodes CASSSGADTGELFF.

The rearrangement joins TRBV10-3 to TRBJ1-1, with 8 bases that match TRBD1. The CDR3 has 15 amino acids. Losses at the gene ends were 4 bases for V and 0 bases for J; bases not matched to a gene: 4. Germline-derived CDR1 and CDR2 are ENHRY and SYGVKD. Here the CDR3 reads CAISAVDRVNTEAFF. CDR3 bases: TGTGCCATCAGTGCCGTGGACAGGGTGAACACTGAAGCTTTCTTT.

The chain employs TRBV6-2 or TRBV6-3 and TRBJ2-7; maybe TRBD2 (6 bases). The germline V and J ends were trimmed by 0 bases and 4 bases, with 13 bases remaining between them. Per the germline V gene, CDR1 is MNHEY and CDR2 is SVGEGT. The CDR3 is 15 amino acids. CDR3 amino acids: CASSYSGSVRYEQYF. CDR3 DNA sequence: TGTGCCAGCAGTTACTCCGGGAGTGTTAGGTACGAGCAGTACTTC.

The CDR3 reads CASSLDAGAFNEQFF. CDR3 in DNA: TGTGCCAGCAGCTTAGACGCGGGAGCCTTCAATGAGCAGTTCTTC. The chain is built from TRBV11-2 and TRBJ2-1; 7 bases map to TRBD2. Germline V gene sequence: CDR1 SGHAT, CDR2 FQNNGV. This CDR3 region has 15 residues. V lost 0 bases and J lost 6; bases outside the gene matches: 5. The entire variable domain, with the rest obtained from reference TRBV11-2 and TRBJ2-1, is as follows: EAGVAQSPRYKIIEKRQSVAFWCNPISGHATLYWYQQILGQGPKLLIQFQNNGVVDDSQLPKDRFSAERLKGVDSTLKIQPAKLEDSAVYLCASSLDAGAFNEQFFGPGTRLTVL.